The following is a T cell receptor beta chain sequence with its context. This record comes from a study of T cells expressing NK-cell markers. Whole-study context: From sorted CD3+CD56+NKG2C+, CD3+CD56+NKG2C- and CD3+CD56-NKG2C+ T cells came the TCR beta repertoires.

The CDR3 is 12 amino acids. Per the germline V gene, CDR1 is MNHNS and CDR2 is SASEGT. Reprocessing the 5' RACE reads, TCRdb reports a single entry for every CDR3 protein and omits DNA. This listing includes some 500,000 distinct CDR3 sequences. The V call is TRBV6-1, the J call TRBJ2-1. This receptor was taken from a woman between 45 and 60 years old in good health. The sequencing sample was made of blood T cells: a sorted CD56 or NKG2C T cell subset, CD4+ or CD8+ T cells, or bulk PBMC T cells (not recorded which). CDR3: CASTKTTVEQFF.